This T cell receptor (beta chain) was found in a study of T cell responses to AZD1222 COVID-19 vaccine. Study-wide findings and caveats: Close to half of all spike-specific TCRs reportedly target regions of the variants that are unmutated.

Here immunoSEQ multiplex PCR was the method, and the copy in TCRdb shows in-frame clones only, minus some. The table records 90,000 to 150,000 clones, 85% to 90% of them present only once. Germline V gene lookup returns CDR1 LGHDT and CDR2 YNNKEL (reference sequence). Trimming stripped 1 base from V and 10 bases from J, with 19 bases between. CDR3 size: 15 residues. This clone showed up just a few times. What it recognizes is unknown. The sample here was peripheral blood, taken on day 0 of AZD1222 vaccination. This TCR derives from an adult in good health. The chain is built from TRBV3-1 (or the pseudogene TRBV3-2) and TRBJ1-1, with D tentatively TRBD1 (5 bases). The CDR3 nucleotides read TGTGCCAGCAGCCAAGCCTGGCTACCAGGGCACGGAGCTTTCTTT. Its protein is CASSQAWLPGHGAFF.